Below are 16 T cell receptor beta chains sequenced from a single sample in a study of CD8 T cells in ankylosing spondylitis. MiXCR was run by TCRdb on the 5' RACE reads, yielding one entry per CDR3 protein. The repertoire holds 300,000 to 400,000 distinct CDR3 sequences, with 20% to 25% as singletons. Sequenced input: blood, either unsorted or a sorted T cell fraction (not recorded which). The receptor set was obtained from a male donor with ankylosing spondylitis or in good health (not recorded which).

The CDR3 loop is CATSDNRDTLTDTQYF. In DNA form, the CDR3 reads TGTGCCACCAGTGACAACAGGGACACCCTCACAGATACGCAGTATTTT. The V and J genes are TRBV24-1 and TRBJ2-3; tentative D call: TRBD1 (6 bases). CDR1 is KGHDR, CDR2 SFDVKD, per germline. This CDR3 is built from 16 residues. The V gene lost 4 bases and the J gene lost 2 bases, with 15 bases spanning the gap.

CDR3 nucleotides: TGTGCCAGCAGCCCTCAGGAGGGGCGAGGCTACACCTTC. As protein: CASSPQEGRGYTF. The V call is TRBV27, the J call TRBJ1-2; D may be TRBD1 (5 bases). Germline V gives CDR1 MNHEY, CDR2 SMNVEV (reference sequence). The CDR3 is 13 residues long. Trimming left V 6 bases short and J 8 bases short, with 16 bases between.

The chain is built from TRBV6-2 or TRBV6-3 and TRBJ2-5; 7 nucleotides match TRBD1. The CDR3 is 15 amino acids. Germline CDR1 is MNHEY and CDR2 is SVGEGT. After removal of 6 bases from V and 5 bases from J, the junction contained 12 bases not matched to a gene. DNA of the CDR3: TGTGCCAGCAGCGACCGGGACAGACCCGCGGAGACCCAGTACTTC. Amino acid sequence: CASSDRDRPAETQYF.

CDR3 bases: TGCGCCAGCAGTGACCAGGTAGCTTCGACAGATACGCAGTATTTT. Encoded protein: CASSDQVASTDTQYF. The chain uses TRBV10-2 and TRBJ2-3; D not certain. The CDR3 covers 15 residues. Germline V gene data show CDR1 as WSHSY and CDR2 as SAAADI. V lost 3 bases to trimming and J lost 3 bases, with 13 bases between them.

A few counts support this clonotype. The CDR3 DNA is TGCGCCAGCAGCCAGGGAAGGCAGGACGTCATTCAGTACTTC. Translation: CASSQGRQDVIQYF. The J gene is TRBJ2-4, the V gene TRBV4-1; D gene uncertain. Germline CDR1 MGHRA, CDR2 YSYEKL. V lost 3 bases and J 9 bases, leaving 15 bases between the germline ends. The CDR3 is 14 residues long.

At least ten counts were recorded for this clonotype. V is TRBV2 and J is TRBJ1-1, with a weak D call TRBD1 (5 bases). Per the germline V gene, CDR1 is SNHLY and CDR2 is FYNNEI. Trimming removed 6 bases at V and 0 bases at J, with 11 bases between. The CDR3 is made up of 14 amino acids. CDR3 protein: CASRTEALNTEAFF. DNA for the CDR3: TGTGCCAGCAGGACAGAGGCTCTGAACACTGAAGCTTTCTTT.

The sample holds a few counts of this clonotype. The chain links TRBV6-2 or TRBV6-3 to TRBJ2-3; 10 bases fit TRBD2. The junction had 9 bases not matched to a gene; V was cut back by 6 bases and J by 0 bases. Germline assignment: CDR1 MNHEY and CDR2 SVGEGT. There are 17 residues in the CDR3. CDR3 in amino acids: CASSRLAGSFSTDTQYF. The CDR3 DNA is TGTGCCAGCAGCCGACTAGCGGGTAGCTTTAGCACAGATACGCAGTATTTT.

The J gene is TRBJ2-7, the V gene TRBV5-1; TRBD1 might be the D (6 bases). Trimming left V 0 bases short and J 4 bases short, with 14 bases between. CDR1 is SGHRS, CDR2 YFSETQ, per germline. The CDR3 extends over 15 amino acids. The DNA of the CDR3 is TGCGCCAGCAGCTTGGTTGGGGGCGTCCGGTACGAGCAGTACTTC. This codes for CASSLVGGVRYEQYF.

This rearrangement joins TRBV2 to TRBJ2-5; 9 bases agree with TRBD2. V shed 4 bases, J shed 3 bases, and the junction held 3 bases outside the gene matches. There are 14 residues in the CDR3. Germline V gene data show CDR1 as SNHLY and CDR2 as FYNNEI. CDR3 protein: CASSVAGEEETQYF. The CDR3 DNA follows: TGTGCCAGCAGTGTAGCGGGGGAGGAAGAGACCCAGTACTTC.

CDR3 sequence: CASSTGQETQYF. DNA of the CDR3: TGTGCCAGCAGTACTGGCCAAGAGACCCAGTACTTC. The genes are TRBV6-5 and TRBJ2-5; D unclear. Germline V gene sequence: CDR1 MNHEY, CDR2 SVGAGI. V lost 5 bases to trimming and J lost 1 base, with 5 bases between them. The CDR3 totals 12 residues.

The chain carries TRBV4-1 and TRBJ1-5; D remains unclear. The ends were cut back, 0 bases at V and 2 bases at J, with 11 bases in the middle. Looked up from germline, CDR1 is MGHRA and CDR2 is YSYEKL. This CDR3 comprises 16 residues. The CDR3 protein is CASSQDLGLGNQPQHF. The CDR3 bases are TGCGCCAGCAGCCAAGATTTGGGTTTAGGCAATCAGCCCCAGCATTTT.

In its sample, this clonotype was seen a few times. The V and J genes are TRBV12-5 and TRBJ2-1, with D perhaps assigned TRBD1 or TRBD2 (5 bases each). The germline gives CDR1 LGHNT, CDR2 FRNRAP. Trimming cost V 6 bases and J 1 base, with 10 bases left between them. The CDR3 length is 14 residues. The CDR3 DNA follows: TGTGCTAGTGGGCCGGGGCCTTCCTACAATGAGCAGTTCTTC. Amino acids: CASGPGPSYNEQFF.

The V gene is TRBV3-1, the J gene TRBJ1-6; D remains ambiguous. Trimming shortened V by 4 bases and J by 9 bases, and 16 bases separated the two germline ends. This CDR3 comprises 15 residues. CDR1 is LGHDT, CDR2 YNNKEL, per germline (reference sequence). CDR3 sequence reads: CASSPSGAGTSPLHF. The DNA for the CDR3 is TGTGCCAGCAGCCCCTCCGGCGCAGGTACTTCACCCCTCCACTTT. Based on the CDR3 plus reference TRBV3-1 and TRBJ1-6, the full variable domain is DTAVSQTPKYLVTQMGNDKSIKCEQNLGHDTMYWYKQDSKKFLKIMFSYNNKELIINETVPNRFSPKSPDKAHLNLHINSLELGDSAVYFCASSPSGAGTSPLHFGNGTRLTVT.

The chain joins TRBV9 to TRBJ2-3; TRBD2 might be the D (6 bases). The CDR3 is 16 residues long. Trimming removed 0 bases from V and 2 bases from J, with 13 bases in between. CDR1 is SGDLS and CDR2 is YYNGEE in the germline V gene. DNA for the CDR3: TGTGCCAGCAGCGTAGGATATCGGACTACCACAGATACGCAGTATTTT. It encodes CASSVGYRTTTDTQYF.

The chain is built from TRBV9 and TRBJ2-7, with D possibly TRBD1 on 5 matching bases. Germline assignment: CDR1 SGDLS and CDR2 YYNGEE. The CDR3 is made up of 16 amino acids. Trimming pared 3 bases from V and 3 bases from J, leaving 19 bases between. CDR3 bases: TGTGCCAGCAGCGGGGCTGGGGCAGGGCTCAACTACGAGCAGTACTTC. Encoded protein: CASSGAGAGLNYEQYF.

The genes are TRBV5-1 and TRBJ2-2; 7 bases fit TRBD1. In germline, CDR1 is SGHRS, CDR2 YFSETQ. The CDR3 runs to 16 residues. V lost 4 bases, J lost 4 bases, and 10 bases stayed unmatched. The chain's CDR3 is CASSPPGQESTGELFF. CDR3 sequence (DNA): TGCGCCAGCAGCCCCCCAGGACAGGAGTCCACCGGGGAGCTGTTTTTT.